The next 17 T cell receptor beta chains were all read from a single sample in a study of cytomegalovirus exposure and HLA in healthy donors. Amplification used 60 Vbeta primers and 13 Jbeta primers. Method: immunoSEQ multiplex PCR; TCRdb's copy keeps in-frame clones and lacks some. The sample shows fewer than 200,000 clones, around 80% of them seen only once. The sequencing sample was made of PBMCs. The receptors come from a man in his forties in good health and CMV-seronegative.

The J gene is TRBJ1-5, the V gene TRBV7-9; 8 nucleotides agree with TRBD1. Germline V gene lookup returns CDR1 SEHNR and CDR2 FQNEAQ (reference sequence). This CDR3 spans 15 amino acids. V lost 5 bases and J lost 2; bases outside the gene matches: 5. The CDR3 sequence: CASSATGAGNQPQHF. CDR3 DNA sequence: TGTGCCAGCAGCGCGACAGGGGCGGGCAATCAGCCCCAGCATTTT.

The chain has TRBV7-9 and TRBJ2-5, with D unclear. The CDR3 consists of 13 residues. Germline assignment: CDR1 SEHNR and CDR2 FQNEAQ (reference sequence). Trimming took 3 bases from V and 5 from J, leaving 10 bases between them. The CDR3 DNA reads TGTGCCAGCAGCTTCTGGGCTGGGGAGACCCAGTACTTC. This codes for CASSFWAGETQYF. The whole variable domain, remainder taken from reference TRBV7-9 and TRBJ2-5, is DTGVSQNPRHKITKRGQNVTFRCDPISEHNRLYWYRQTLGQGPEFLTYFQNEAQLEKSRLLSDRFSAERPKGSFSTLEIQRTEQGDSAMYLCASSFWAGETQYFGPGTRLLVL.

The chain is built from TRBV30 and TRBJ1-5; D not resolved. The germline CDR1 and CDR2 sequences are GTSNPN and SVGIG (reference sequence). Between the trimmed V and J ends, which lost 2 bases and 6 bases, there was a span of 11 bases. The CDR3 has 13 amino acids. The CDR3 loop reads CAWSISDFQPQHF. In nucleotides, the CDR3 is TGTGCCTGGAGTATCTCGGACTTTCAGCCCCAGCATTTT.

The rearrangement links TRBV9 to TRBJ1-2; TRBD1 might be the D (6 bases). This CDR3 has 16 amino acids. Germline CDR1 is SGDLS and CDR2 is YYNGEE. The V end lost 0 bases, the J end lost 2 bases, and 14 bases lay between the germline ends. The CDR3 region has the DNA TGTGCCAGCAGCGTAGATAGGCGGGGGCACAACTATGGCTACACCTTC. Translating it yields CASSVDRRGHNYGYTF.

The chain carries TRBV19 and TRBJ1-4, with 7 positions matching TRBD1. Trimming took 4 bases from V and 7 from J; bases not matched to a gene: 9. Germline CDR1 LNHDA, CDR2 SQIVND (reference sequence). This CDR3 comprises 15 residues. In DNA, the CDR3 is TGTGCCAGTAGTACCTTGGACAGGTCCTCTGAAAAACTGTTTTTT. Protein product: CASSTLDRSSEKLFF.

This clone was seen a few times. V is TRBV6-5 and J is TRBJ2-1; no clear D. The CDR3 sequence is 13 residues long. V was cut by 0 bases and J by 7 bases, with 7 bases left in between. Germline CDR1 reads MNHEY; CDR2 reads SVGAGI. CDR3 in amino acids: CASSYSHQNEQFF. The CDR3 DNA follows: TGTGCCAGCAGTTACTCCCATCAGAATGAGCAGTTCTTC.

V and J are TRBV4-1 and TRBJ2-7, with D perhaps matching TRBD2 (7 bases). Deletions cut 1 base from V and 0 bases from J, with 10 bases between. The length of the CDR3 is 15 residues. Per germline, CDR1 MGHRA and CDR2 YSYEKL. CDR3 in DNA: TGCGCCAGCAGCCAAGGGCGGGGGCCCTCCTACGAGCAGTACTTC. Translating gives CASSQGRGPSYEQYF.

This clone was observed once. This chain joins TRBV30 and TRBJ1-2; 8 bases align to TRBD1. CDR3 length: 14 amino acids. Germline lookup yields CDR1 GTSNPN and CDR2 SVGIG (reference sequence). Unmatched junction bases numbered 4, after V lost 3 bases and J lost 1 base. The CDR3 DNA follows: TGTGCCTGGAGCATAGGACAGGGTAACTATGGCTACACCTTC. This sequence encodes CAWSIGQGNYGYTF.

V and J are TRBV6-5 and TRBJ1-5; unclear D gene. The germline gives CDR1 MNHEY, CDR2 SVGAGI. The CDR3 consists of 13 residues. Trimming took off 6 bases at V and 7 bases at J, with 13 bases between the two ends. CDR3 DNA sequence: TGTGCCAGCAGACTCAGGTTTAACCAGCCCCAGCATTTT. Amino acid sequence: CASRLRFNQPQHF.

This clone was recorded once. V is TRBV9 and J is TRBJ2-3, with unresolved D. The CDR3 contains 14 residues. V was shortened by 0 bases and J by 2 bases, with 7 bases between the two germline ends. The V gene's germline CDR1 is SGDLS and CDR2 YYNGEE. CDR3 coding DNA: TGTGCCAGCAGCGTAGGATTAGTCACAGATACGCAGTATTTT. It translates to CASSVGLVTDTQYF.

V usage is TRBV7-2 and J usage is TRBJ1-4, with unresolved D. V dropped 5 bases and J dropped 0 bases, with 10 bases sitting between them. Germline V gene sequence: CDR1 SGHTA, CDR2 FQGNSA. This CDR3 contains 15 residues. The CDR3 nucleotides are TGTGCCAGCAGCCTTCAACATACAACTAATGAAAAACTGTTTTTT. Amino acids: CASSLQHTTNEKLFF.

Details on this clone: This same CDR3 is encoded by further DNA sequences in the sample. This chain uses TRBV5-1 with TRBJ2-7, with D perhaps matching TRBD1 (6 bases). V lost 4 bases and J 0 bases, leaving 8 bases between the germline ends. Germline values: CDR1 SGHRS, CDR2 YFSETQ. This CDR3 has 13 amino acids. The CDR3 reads CASSPDSSYEQYF. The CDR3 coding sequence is TGCGCCAGCAGCCCGGACAGCTCCTACGAGCAGTACTTC.

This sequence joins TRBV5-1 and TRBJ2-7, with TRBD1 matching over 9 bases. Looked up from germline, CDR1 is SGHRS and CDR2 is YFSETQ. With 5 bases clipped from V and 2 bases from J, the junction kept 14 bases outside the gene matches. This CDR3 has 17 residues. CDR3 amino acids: CASSMRGQGTTTYEQYF. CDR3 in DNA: TGCGCCAGCAGTATGAGGGGACAGGGCACGACAACCTACGAGCAGTACTTC. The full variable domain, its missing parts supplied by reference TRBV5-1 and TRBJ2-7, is KAGVTQTPRYLIKTRGQQVTLSCSPISGHRSVSWYQQTPGQGLQFLFEYFSETQRNKGNFPGRFSGRQFSNSRSEMNVSTLELGDSALYLCASSMRGQGTTTYEQYFGPGTRLTVT.

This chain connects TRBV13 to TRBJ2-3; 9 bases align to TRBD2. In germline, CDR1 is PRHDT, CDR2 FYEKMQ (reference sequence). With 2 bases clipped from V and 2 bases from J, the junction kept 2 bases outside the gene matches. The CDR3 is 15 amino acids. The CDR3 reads CASSLPSGDTDTQYF. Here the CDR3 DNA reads TGTGCCAGCAGCTTACCTAGCGGGGACACAGATACGCAGTATTTT. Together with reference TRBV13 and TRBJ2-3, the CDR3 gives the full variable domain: AAGVIQSPRHLIKEKRETATLKCYPIPRHDTVYWYQQGPGQDPQFLISFYEKMQSDKGSIPDRFSAQQFSDYHSELNMSSLELGDSALYFCASSLPSGDTDTQYFGPGTRLTVL.

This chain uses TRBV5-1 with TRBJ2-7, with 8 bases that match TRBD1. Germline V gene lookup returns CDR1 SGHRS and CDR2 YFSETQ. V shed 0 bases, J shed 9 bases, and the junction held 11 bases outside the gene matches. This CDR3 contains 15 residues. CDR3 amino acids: CASSLGSDRALAQYF. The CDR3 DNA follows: TGCGCCAGCAGCTTGGGTTCGGACAGGGCGCTCGCGCAGTACTTC. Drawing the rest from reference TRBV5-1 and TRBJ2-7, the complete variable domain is KAGVTQTPRYLIKTRGQQVTLSCSPISGHRSVSWYQQTPGQGLQFLFEYFSETQRNKGNFPGRFSGRQFSNSRSEMNVSTLELGDSALYLCASSLGSDRALAQYFGPGTRLTVT.

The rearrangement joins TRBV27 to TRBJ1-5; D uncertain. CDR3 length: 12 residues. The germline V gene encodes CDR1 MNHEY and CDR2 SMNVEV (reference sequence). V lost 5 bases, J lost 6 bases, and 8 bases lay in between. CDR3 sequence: CASSRTSQPQHF. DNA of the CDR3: TGTGCCAGCAGTAGAACCAGTCAGCCCCAGCATTTT.

CDR3 protein: CASSLGATDTQYF. Here the CDR3 DNA reads TGTGCCAGCAGCCTTGGGGCCACAGATACGCAGTATTTT. The genes are TRBV6-5 and TRBJ2-3; tentatively, D is TRBD1 (5 bases). Germline V lookup: CDR1 MNHEY, CDR2 SVGAGI. Trimming shortened V by 6 bases and J by 2 bases, and 9 bases separated the two germline ends. The CDR3 is 13 amino acids.